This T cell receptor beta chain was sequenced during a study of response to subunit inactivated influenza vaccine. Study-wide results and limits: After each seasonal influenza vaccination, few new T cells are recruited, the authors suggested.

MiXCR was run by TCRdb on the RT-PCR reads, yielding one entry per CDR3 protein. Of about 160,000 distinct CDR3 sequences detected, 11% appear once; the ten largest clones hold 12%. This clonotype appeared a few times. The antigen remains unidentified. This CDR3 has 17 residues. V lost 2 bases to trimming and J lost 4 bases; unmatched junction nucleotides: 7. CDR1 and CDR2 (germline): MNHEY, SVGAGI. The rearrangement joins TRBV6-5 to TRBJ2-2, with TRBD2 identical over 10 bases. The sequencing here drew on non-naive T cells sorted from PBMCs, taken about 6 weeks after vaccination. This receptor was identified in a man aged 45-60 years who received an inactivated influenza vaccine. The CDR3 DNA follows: TGTGCCAGCAGTTACCAACTAGCGGGGCGGGGCACCGGGGAGCTGTTTTTT. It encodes CASSYQLAGRGTGELFF.